This note documents a single T cell receptor (beta chain) sequence. What it recognizes is unknown. The CDR3 loop spans 15 amino acids. Trimming removed 4 bases from V and 10 bases from J, with 22 bases in between. The data are from a study of T-cell reconstitution after alpha-beta-depleted transplantation in children. Study results and limitations: There were some patients whose high TCRbeta diversity at day 60 came from surviving recipient T cells and thymic progenitors. Hyperexpanded clones declined; after one year, newly produced T cells mostly supplied diversity. Expanded clones from the graft, numbering several hundred, reportedly supplied alpha-beta T cells about two months after transplant.

Unique molecular identifiers were built into the TCRbeta library. Each CDR3 protein gets one entry after TCRdb re-called the PCR reads with MiXCR. This sample yields 500,000 to 600,000 distinct CDR3 sequences, of which 25% to 30% are seen a single time; approximately 33% belongs to the top ten. The sequencing here drew on PBMCs, taken before TCRalphabeta/CD19-depleted stem cell transplant. This clonotype originated in a boy under two years old with Wiskott-Aldrich syndrome, due to receive a stem cell transplant. V usage is TRBV12-3 or TRBV12-4 and J usage is TRBJ2-5, with D perhaps being TRBD1 or TRBD2 (8 bases each). CDR3 in DNA: TGTGCCAGCAGTTATGGGGGCGCGGGGGGACAGGTCCAGTACTTC. It specifies CASSYGGAGGQVQYF.